The source of this T cell receptor (beta chain) is a study of OX40 agonist ivuxolimab in advanced cancers. Study information: Three patients, one with hepatocellular carcinoma and two with cutaneous melanoma, responded partially. Study conclusions and caveats: Compared with others, partial responders at 0.1-3.0 mg/kg displayed clonal expansion among the lowest. At 0.1 to 3.0 mg/kg, CD4+ and CD8+ blood T cells expanded clonally by week 6.

Sequencing used immunoSEQ multiplex PCR; TCRdb keeps in-frame clones, though not all of them. Of 65,000 to 85,000 clones listed, over 70% are singletons. This clone was picked up one time. Its antigen is unidentified. The CDR3 is 14 amino acids. CDR1 and CDR2 (germline): LGHNA, YNFKEQ. Trimming removed 0 bases at V and 3 bases at J, with 8 bases between. The source material was CD4+ or CD8+ T cells sorted from blood, sampled in a trial of the OX40 agonist ivuxolimab. This receptor was identified in an adult with an advanced solid tumor such as melanoma, head and neck, liver or kidney cancer. This chain uses TRBV4-2 with TRBJ1-1; D remains unclear. DNA for the CDR3: TGTGCCAGCAGCCAAGATCTGGGCCACACTGAAGCTTTCTTT. Translated: CASSQDLGHTEAFF.